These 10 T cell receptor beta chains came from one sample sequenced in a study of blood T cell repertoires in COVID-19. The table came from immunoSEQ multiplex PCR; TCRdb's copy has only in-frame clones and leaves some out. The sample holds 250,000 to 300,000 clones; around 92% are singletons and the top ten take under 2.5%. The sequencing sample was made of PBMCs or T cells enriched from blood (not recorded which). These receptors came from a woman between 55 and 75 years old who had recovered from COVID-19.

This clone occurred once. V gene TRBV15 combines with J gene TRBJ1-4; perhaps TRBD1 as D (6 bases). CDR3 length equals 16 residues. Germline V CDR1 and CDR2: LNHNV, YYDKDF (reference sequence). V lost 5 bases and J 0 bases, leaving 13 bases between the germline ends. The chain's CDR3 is CATSPRQVATNEKLFF. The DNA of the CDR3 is TGTGCCACCAGCCCGCGACAGGTTGCAACTAATGAAAAACTGTTTTTT. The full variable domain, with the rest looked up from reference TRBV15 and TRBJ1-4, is DAMVIQNPRYQVTQFGKPVTLSCSQTLNHNVMYWYQQKSSQAPKLLFHYYDKDFNNEADTPDNFQSRRPNTSFCFLDIRSPGLGDTAMYLCATSPRQVATNEKLFFGSGTQLSVL.

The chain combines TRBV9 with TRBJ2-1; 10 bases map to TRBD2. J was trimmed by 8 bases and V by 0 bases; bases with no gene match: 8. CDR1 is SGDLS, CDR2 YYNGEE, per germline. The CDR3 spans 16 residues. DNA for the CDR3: TGTGCCAGCAGCGTAGTCGGGGTAGCGGGGGGCGATGAGCAGTTCTTC. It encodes CASSVVGVAGGDEQFF. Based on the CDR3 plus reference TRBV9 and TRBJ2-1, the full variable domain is DSGVTQTPKHLITATGQRVTLRCSPRSGDLSVYWYQQSLDQGLQFLIQYYNGEERAKGNILERFSAQQFPDLHSELNLSSLELGDSALYFCASSVVGVAGGDEQFFGPGTRLTVL.

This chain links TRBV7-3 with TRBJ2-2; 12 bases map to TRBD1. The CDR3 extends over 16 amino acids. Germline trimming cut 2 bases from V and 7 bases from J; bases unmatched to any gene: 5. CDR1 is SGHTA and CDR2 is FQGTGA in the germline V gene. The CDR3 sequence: CASSLGTGGSHGELFF. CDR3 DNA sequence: TGTGCCAGCAGCTTAGGGACAGGGGGCTCCCACGGGGAGCTGTTTTTT.

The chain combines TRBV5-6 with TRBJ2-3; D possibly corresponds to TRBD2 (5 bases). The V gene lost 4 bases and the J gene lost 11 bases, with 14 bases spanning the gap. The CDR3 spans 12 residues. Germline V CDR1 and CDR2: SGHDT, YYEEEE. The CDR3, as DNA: TGTGCCAGCAGCGGCCAAGAGGGTAAGCAGTATTTT. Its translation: CASSGQEGKQYF.

The CDR3 sequence: CASSIVTANTEAFF. CDR3 nucleotide sequence: TGTGCCAGTAGTATCGTGACAGCGAACACTGAAGCTTTCTTT. This chain links TRBV19 with TRBJ1-1; a possible D gene is TRBD1 (5 bases). Trimming stripped 3 bases from V and 1 base from J, with 9 bases between. Germline lookup yields CDR1 LNHDA and CDR2 SQIVND (reference sequence). This CDR3 has 14 residues.

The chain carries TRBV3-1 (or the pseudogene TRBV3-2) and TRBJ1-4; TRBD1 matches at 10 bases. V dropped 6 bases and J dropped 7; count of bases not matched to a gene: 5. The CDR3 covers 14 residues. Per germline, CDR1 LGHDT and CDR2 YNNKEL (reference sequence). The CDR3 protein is CASRRQGAREKLFF. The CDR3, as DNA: TGTGCCAGCAGACGACAGGGGGCGCGTGAAAAACTGTTTTTT.

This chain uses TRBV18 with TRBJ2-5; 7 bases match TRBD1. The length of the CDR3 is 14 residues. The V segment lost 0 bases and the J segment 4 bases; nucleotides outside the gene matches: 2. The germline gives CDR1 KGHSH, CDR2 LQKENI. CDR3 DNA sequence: TGTGCCAGCTCACCACCGGGACAGCGAGAGACCCAGTACTTC. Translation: CASSPPGQRETQYF.

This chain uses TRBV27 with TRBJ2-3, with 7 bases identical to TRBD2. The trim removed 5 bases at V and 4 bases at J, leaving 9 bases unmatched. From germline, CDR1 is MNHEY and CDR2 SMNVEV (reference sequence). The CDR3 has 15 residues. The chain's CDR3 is CASSPRTSSSDTQYF. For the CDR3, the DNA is TGTGCCAGCAGTCCAAGGACTAGTTCATCAGATACGCAGTATTTT.

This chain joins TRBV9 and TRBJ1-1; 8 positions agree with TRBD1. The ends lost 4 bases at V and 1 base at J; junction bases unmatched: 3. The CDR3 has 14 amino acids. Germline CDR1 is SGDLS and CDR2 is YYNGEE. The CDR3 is CASSQGAQNTEAFF. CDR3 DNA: TGTGCCAGCAGCCAGGGGGCACAGAACACTGAAGCTTTCTTT.

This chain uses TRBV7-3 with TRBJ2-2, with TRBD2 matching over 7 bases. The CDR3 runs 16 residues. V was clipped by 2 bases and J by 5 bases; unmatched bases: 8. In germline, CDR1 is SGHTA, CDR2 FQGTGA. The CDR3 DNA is TGTGCCAGCAGCTTACGTGGCGGGAGTGGGACCGGGGAGCTGTTTTTT. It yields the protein CASSLRGGSGTGELFF.